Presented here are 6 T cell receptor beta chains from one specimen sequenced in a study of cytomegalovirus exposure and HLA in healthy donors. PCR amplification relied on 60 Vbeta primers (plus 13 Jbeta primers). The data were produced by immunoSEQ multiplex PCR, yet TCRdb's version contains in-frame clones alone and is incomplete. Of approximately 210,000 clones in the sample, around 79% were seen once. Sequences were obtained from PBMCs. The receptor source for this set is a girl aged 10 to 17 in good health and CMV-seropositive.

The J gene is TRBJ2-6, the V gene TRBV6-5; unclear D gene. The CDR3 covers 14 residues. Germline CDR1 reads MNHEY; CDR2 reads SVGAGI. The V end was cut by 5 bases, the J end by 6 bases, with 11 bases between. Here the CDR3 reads CASSPRTMANVLTF. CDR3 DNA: TGTGCCAGCAGTCCCCGTACTATGGCCAACGTCCTGACTTTC.

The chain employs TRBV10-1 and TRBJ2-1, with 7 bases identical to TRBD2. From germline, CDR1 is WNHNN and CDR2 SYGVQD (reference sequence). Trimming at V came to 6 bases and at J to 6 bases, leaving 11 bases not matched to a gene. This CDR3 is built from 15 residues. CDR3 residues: CASRAGLEGGNEQFF. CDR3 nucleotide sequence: TGCGCCAGCAGGGCTGGACTAGAGGGAGGCAATGAGCAGTTCTTC.

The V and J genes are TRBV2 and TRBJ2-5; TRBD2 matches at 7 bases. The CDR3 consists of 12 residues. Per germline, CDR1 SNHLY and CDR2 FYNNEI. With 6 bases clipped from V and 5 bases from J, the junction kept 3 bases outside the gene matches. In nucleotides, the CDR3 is TGTGCCAGCAGCTGGGGGGGGGAGACCCAGTACTTC. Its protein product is CASSWGGETQYF.

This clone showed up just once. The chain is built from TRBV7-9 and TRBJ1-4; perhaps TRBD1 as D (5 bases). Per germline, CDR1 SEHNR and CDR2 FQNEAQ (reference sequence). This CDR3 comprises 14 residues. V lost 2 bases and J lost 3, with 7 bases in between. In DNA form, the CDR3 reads TGTGCCAGCAGCTTAACAGGCGCTAATGAAAAACTGTTTTTT. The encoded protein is CASSLTGANEKLFF.

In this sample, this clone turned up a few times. As DNA, the CDR3 is TGCGCCAGCAGCCAAGATTGGGACAGGGAGAACATTCAGTACTTC. Amino acid sequence: CASSQDWDRENIQYF. V usage is TRBV4-3 and J usage is TRBJ2-4; 9 bases map to TRBD1. J was trimmed by 7 bases and V by 0 bases; bases with no gene match: 4. Germline V gives CDR1 LGHNA, CDR2 YSLEER. CDR3 length equals 15 residues.

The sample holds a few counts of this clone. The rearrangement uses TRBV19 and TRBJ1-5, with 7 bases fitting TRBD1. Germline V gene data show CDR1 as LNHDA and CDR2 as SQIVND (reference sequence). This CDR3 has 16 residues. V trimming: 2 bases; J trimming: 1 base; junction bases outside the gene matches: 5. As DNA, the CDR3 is TGTGCCAGTAGTATACGACAGGGTCAGAGCAATCAGCCCCAGCATTTT. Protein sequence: CASSIRQGQSNQPQHF.